The 24 T cell receptor beta chains below were found in one sample sequenced in a study of T cells after yellow fever vaccination. TCRdb called the 5' RACE reads again in MiXCR, with one record for every CDR3 protein. The data contain approximately 120,000 distinct CDR3 sequences, about 7% of them singletons. Material: CD4+ T cells sorted from PBMCs, obtained around 10 days after the first yellow fever vaccination. These receptors were obtained from a man younger than 35 who received the YFV17D yellow fever vaccine.

Comments on this clonotype: This sequence may be a read error, since a much larger clone differs from it by one base. This sequence joins TRBV5-1 and TRBJ2-1; tentatively, D is TRBD1 (5 bases). CDR3 length: 15 residues. V lost 4 bases to trimming and J lost 3 bases, with 14 bases between them. CDR1 is SGHRS, CDR2 YFSETQ, per germline. The CDR3 DNA reads as TGCGCCAGCAGCCTGACAGTGAAGGGCTACAATGAGCAGTTCTTC. It is translated as CASSLTVKGYNEQFF.

Only a few counts were recorded for this clonotype. The genes are TRBV6-5 and TRBJ1-2, with D uncertain. V was shortened by 4 bases and J by 6 bases, with 15 bases between the two germline ends. This CDR3 has 14 residues. Germline CDR1 MNHEY, CDR2 SVGAGI. The DNA for the CDR3 is TGTGCCAGCAGTTTCTCCCGGCGTGTGGATGGCTACACCTTC. Translation gives CASSFSRRVDGYTF.

In its sample, this clonotype was seen many times. The genes are TRBV2 and TRBJ1-2; D unresolved. V was shortened by 10 bases and J by 4 bases, with 13 bases between the two germline ends. CDR1 SNHLY and CDR2 FYNNEI come from the germline V gene. The CDR3 covers 12 residues. CDR3 protein: CATHPGIYGYTF. CDR3 in DNA: TGTGCCACCCACCCCGGGATCTATGGCTACACCTTC.

The J gene is TRBJ2-2, the V gene TRBV5-4, with 7 bases fitting TRBD1. This CDR3 has 15 residues. V shed 3 bases, J shed 2 bases, and the junction held 4 bases outside the gene matches. Germline assignment: CDR1 SGHNT and CDR2 YYREEE (reference sequence). CDR3 in DNA: TGTGCCAGCAGCTGGGACAGACTTAACACCGGGGAGCTGTTTTTT. Its translation: CASSWDRLNTGELFF.

Points on this clonotype: A much bigger clone sits one base away, suggesting this may be a read error. This chain joins TRBV12-3 or TRBV12-4 and TRBJ2-3, with 13 bases lining up with TRBD2. The CDR3 is made up of 15 amino acids. J lost 8 bases, V lost 6 bases, and 8 bases had no gene match. Written as DNA, the CDR3 is TGTGCCAGCAGCCGGACTAGCGGGGGTTTAGGTACGCAGTATTTT. This encodes CASSRTSGGLGTQYF.

This clonotype was observed at least ten times. The chain employs TRBV18 and TRBJ1-2, with no clear D. This CDR3 contains 12 residues. Germline CDR1 and CDR2: KGHSH and LQKENI. Trimming left V 1 base short and J 8 bases short, with 8 bases between. Here the CDR3 reads CASSPQGWGYTF. The CDR3 DNA sequence: TGTGCCAGCTCACCACAGGGTTGGGGCTACACCTTC.

This clonotype was seen repeatedly, ten times or more. V and J are TRBV6-2 or TRBV6-3 and TRBJ1-1; a possible D gene is TRBD1 (5 bases). The length of the CDR3 is 14 residues. Trimming took off 6 bases at V and 3 bases at J, with 14 bases between the two ends. Germline V gene sequence: CDR1 MNHEY, CDR2 SVGEGT. CDR3 nucleotide sequence: TGTGCCAGCAGAGATGGAGGGGCGTACACTGAAGCTTTCTTT. It is translated as CASRDGGAYTEAFF.

This clonotype has ten or more counts. The chain combines TRBV7-9 with TRBJ1-3; no reliable D call. Germline CDR1 SEHNR, CDR2 FQNEAQ (reference sequence). The CDR3 covers 12 residues. Between the trimmed V and J ends, which lost 4 bases and 4 bases, there was a span of 5 bases. CDR3 bases: TGTGCCAGCAGCTCACAAGGAAACACCATATATTTT. Protein: CASSSQGNTIYF.

This clonotype was seen at least ten times. This chain connects TRBV4-2 to TRBJ1-5; D is ambiguous. Germline CDR1 reads LGHNA; CDR2 reads YNFKEQ. The CDR3 runs to 15 residues. The V gene lost 0 bases and the J gene lost 5 bases, with 11 bases spanning the gap. Here the CDR3 reads CASSQEETGDQPQHF. DNA for the CDR3: TGTGCCAGCAGCCAAGAAGAAACCGGGGATCAGCCCCAGCATTTT.

To note about this clonotype: A much larger clone sits a single nucleotide away, making a read error possible. The chain joins TRBV27 to TRBJ2-1; 9 nucleotides line up with TRBD1. The CDR3 totals 17 residues. Germline CDR1 and CDR2: MNHEY and SMNVEV (reference sequence). CDR3 sequence: CTSSFSYRGRSYNEQFF. The DNA for the CDR3 is TGTACCAGCAGTTTTTCGTACAGGGGGCGATCCTACAATGAGCAGTTCTTC.

This clonotype occurred many times. This sequence joins TRBV6-1 and TRBJ2-1; no definite D call. V lost 5 bases and J lost 0, with 11 bases in between. Germline loops: CDR1 MNHNS, CDR2 SASEGT. CDR3 size: 15 residues. The CDR3 DNA follows: TGTGCCAGCAGTAAGGAGTTGAGCTCCTACAATGAGCAGTTCTTC. Translating it yields CASSKELSSYNEQFF.

This clonotype occurred many times. The chain uses TRBV19 and TRBJ2-2; possible D gene TRBD2, 6 bases. Deletions cut 9 bases from V and 2 bases from J, with 16 bases between. The CDR3 spans 15 residues. The germline gives CDR1 LNHDA, CDR2 SQIVND (reference sequence). The CDR3 sequence is CASHTGALNTGELFF. The CDR3 DNA sequence: TGTGCCAGCCATACGGGAGCTCTAAACACCGGGGAGCTGTTTTTT.

This clonotype was seen ten or more times. V gene TRBV9 combines with J gene TRBJ2-7, with 7 positions matching TRBD1. The CDR3 extends over 15 amino acids. The J segment lost 4 bases and the V segment lost 4 bases, leaving 11 bases of the junction unmatched. Germline values: CDR1 SGDLS, CDR2 YYNGEE. The CDR3 region has the DNA TGTGCCAGCAGCACCGGACAGGCACAAACTTACGAGCAGTACTTC. Translating it yields CASSTGQAQTYEQYF.

Regarding this clonotype: This may come from a read error, since a much larger clone is one base off. The rearrangement links TRBV2 to TRBJ2-3; D is possibly TRBD2 (6 bases). Germline V gene lookup returns CDR1 SNHLY and CDR2 FYNNEI. This CDR3 has 13 residues. The CDR3 here is CASSTMVADTQCF. The CDR3 coding sequence is TGTGCCAGCAGTACCATGGTAGCGGATACGCAGTGTTTT.

The V call is TRBV7-2, the J call TRBJ1-6, with D possibly being TRBD1 (5 bases). Trimming took off 4 bases at V and 9 bases at J, with 19 bases between the two ends. The CDR3 length is 16 residues. Germline V gene data show CDR1 as SGHTA and CDR2 as FQGNSA. The DNA for the CDR3 is TGTGCCAGCAGCTCATCCGGGACGGCGAGCACTTCACCCCTCCACTTT. Its protein is CASSSSGTASTSPLHF.

A remark on this clonotype: A read error is possible here, since a much larger clone lies one base away. V gene TRBV29-1 combines with J gene TRBJ1-2; D is perhaps TRBD1 (5 bases). Deletions cut 1 base from V and 8 bases from J, with 11 bases between. Germline loops: CDR1 SQVTM, CDR2 ANQGSEA. The CDR3 extends over 12 amino acids. CDR3 nucleotide sequence: TGCAGCGTTGAAGGGGACTTAGGAGGCTACACCTTC. This encodes CSVEGDLGGYTF.

This clonotype has ten or more counts. The chain employs TRBV5-6 and TRBJ2-5; D unresolved. CDR3 length: 14 residues. The V and J ends lost 4 bases and 5 bases respectively, with 15 bases between them. From germline, CDR1 is SGHDT and CDR2 YYEEEE. CDR3 sequence: CASSPPGVRETQYF. The CDR3 bases are TGTGCCAGCAGCCCCCCAGGTGTCCGGGAGACCCAGTACTTC.

The V call is TRBV30, the J call TRBJ2-4; D might be TRBD2 (5 bases). Trimming shortened V by 3 bases and J by 11 bases, and 14 bases separated the two germline ends. Germline V CDR1 and CDR2: GTSNPN, SVGIG (reference sequence). The CDR3 runs to 12 residues. The CDR3 DNA follows: TGTGCCTGGAGAGGTCTCGGAGCGGTTCAGTACTTC. Its translation: CAWRGLGAVQYF.

This clonotype was found many times. The CDR3 DNA reads as TGTGCCACCAGTGATCCGATACTAGCGGGGGGGGAGACCCAGTACTTC. It encodes CATSDPILAGGETQYF. This chain joins TRBV24-1 and TRBJ2-5; 13 bases agree with TRBD2. The CDR3 has 16 residues. The V gene end was trimmed by 3 bases and the J gene end by 5 bases; junction bases not matched to a gene: 5. Germline V gene lookup returns CDR1 KGHDR and CDR2 SFDVKD.

This clonotype was picked up many times. The gene calls are TRBV6-5 and TRBJ2-3; 7 bases agree with TRBD2. Germline-derived CDR1 and CDR2 are MNHEY and SVGAGI. The CDR3 is made up of 17 amino acids. The V and J ends lost 0 bases and 4 bases, in that order; junction bases with no gene match: 10. The CDR3 here is CASSYSIGSGLSDTQYF. In DNA form, the CDR3 reads TGTGCCAGCAGTTACTCGATCGGTAGCGGGCTGTCAGATACGCAGTATTTT.

This clonotype was found many times. The V and J genes are TRBV25-1 and TRBJ2-2; D is perhaps TRBD1 (5 bases). This CDR3 comprises 13 residues. Per the germline V gene, CDR1 is MGHDK and CDR2 is SYGVNS. Trimming took off 2 bases at V and 6 bases at J, with 7 bases between the two ends. DNA of the CDR3: TGTGCCAGCAGTGAACAGGGCGCCGGGGAGCTGTTTTTT. It is translated as CASSEQGAGELFF.

V gene TRBV7-3 combines with J gene TRBJ1-1, with D perhaps TRBD1 (6 bases). Trimming took 5 bases from V and 5 from J, leaving 12 bases between them. This CDR3 contains 13 residues. Looked up from germline, CDR1 is SGHTA and CDR2 is FQGTGA. The CDR3: CASSVQGRTEAFF. For the CDR3, the DNA is TGTGCCAGCAGCGTACAGGGTAGGACTGAAGCTTTCTTT.

This clonotype has a count of ten or more. The V gene is TRBV7-2, the J gene TRBJ2-3, with D unclear. The germline CDR1 and CDR2 sequences are SGHTA and FQGNSA. V lost 5 bases and J 1 base, leaving 7 bases between the germline ends. The CDR3 runs 13 residues. The CDR3, as DNA: TGTGCCAGCAGCCCAAAGGGCACAGATACGCAGTATTTT. This gives the protein CASSPKGTDTQYF.

Comments on this clonotype: A read error is possible here, since a much larger clone lies one base away. The chain employs TRBV5-1 and TRBJ2-1; no reliable D call. The CDR3 contains 14 residues. Germline V gene sequence: CDR1 SGHRS, CDR2 YFSETQ. CDR3 sequence reads: CASSFTGSYNGQFF. As DNA, the CDR3 is TGCGCCAGCAGCTTTACGGGCTCCTACAATGGGCAGTTCTTC.